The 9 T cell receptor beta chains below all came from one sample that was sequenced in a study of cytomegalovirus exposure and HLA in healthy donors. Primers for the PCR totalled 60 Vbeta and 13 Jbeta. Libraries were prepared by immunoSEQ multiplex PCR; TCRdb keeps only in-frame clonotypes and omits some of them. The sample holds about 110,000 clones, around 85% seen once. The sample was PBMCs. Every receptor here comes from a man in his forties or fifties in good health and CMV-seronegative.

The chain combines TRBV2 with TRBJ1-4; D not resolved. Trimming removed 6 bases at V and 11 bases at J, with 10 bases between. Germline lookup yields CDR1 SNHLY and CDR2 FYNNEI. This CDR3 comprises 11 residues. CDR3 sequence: CASSAGAKLFF. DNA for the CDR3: TGTGCCAGCAGCGCCGGTGCGAAACTGTTTTTT.

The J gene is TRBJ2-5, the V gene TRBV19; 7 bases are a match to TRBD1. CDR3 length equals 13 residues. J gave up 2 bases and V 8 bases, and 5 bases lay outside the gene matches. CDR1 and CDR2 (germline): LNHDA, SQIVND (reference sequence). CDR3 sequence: CASSRGQQETQYF. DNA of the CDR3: TGTGCCAGTTCAAGGGGACAGCAAGAGACCCAGTACTTC. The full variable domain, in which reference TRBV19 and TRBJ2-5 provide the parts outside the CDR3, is DGGITQSPKYLFRKEGQNVTLSCEQNLNHDAMYWYRQDPGQGLRLIYYSQIVNDFQKGDIAEGYSVSREKKESFPLTVTSAQKNPTAFYLCASSRGQQETQYFGPGTRLLVL.

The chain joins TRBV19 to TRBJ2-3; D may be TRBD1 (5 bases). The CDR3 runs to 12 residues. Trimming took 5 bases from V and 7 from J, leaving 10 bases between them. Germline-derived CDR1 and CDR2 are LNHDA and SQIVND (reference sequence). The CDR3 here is CASSVRDNTQYF. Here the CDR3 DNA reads TGTGCCAGTAGTGTCAGGGATAATACGCAGTATTTT. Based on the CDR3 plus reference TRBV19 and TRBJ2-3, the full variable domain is DGGITQSPKYLFRKEGQNVTLSCEQNLNHDAMYWYRQDPGQGLRLIYYSQIVNDFQKGDIAEGYSVSREKKESFPLTVTSAQKNPTAFYLCASSVRDNTQYFGPGTRLTVL.

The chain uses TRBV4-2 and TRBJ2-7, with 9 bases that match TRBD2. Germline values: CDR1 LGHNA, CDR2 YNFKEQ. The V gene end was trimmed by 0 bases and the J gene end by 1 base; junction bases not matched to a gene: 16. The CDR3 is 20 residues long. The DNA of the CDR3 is TGTGCCAGCAGCCAAGATGGGGTAAGGTTTTCAGCGGGGGGTTCCTACGAGCAGTACTTC. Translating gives CASSQDGVRFSAGGSYEQYF.

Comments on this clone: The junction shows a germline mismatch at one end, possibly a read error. CDR3 DNA: TGTGCCAGCAGCCTAGACGAGAGAAAACTGTTTTTT. Amino acids: CASSLDERKLFF. This rearrangement joins TRBV11-2 to TRBJ1-4; D call uncertain. CDR1 is SGHAT and CDR2 is FQNNGV in the germline V gene. There are 12 residues in the CDR3.

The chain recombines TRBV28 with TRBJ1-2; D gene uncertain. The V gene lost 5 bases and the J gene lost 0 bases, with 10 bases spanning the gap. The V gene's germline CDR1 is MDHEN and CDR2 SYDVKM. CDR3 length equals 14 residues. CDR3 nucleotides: TGTGCCAGCAGTCACCCGGCGGCTAACTATGGCTACACCTTC. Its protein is CASSHPAANYGYTF.

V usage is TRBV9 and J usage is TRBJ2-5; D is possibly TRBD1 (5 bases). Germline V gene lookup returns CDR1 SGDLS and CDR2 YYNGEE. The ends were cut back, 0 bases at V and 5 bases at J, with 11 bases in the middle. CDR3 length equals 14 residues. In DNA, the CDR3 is TGTGCCAGCAGCGTAGAGGGGATGAGGGAGACCCAGTACTTC. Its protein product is CASSVEGMRETQYF.

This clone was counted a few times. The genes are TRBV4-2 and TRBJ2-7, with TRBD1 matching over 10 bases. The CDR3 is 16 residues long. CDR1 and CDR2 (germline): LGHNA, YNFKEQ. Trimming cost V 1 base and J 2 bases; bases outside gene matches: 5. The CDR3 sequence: CASSQAFGQGAYEQYF. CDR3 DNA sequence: TGTGCCAGCAGCCAAGCTTTTGGACAGGGGGCCTACGAGCAGTACTTC.

Written as DNA, the CDR3 is TGTGCCAGCAGCCAAGTGTTGAACGGTGGGCAGTACTTC. Translating gives CASSQVLNGGQYF. The genes are TRBV14 and TRBJ2-7; D not certain. The CDR3 has 13 residues. Trimming left V 1 base short and J 9 bases short, with 13 bases between. CDR1 and CDR2 from the germline V gene are SGHDN and FVKESK.